The rows below give T cell receptor beta chains drawn from one sample of a study of shared clonotypes between healthy human individuals. This table comes from immunoSEQ multiplex PCR, and its TCRdb copy is limited to in-frame clones, with some not included. The sample has about 2 million clones, roughly 94% seen once. The specimen was naive CD8+ T cells sorted from blood. These TCRs come from a man between 18 and 35 years old in good health. CDR3s include the opening cysteine and the closing phenylalanine or tryptophan. A D gene is named only where the DNA matches it firmly. Size values are once, few and many counts, or a class for expanded clones, and some rows have none.

J gene | clone size | D gene | V gene | CDR3 DNA | CDR3 protein
TRBJ2-7 | - | - | TRBV4-3 | TGCGCCAGCAGCCAAGACTACGGTTCCTACGAGCAGTACTTC | CASSQDYGSYEQYF
TRBJ2-1 | - | - | TRBV7-2 | TGTGCCAGCAGCTGGCGGGGTAGATACAATGAGCAGTTCTTC | CASSWRGRYNEQFF
TRBJ1-1 | - | - | TRBV7-9 | TGTGCCAGCAGTACTTCTACAGGTTTCACTGAAGCTTTCTTT | CASSTSTGFTEAFF
TRBJ1-1 | - | - | TRBV5-4 | TGTGCCAGCAGCTACCTGTTGGCGGTAAACACTGAAGCTTTCTTT | CASSYLLAVNTEAFF
TRBJ2-1 | once | - | TRBV29-1 | TGCAGCGTTGAAGATGGACACGCTTACAATGAGCAGTTCTTC | CSVEDGHAYNEQFF
TRBJ2-5 | - | TRBD2 | TRBV9 | TGTGCCAGCAGCTCCTTACAGGGGGGGAAAGCGGGAGGGCCACCTGAGACCCAGTACTTC | CASSSLQGGKAGGPPETQYF
TRBJ2-1 | - | - | TRBV4-3 | TGCGCCAGCAGCCGGGTGTTGCCGGGTGAGCAGTTCTTC | CASSRVLPGEQFF
TRBJ1-5 | - | - | TRBV5-5 | TGTGCCAGCAGCCCGGAGGCGACAGCGGGAACCCAGCATTTT | CASSPEATAGTQHF
TRBJ2-7 | - | - | TRBV7-6 | TGTGCCAGCAGCCCCGCAGGGGCTGGATACGAGCAGTACTTC | CASSPAGAGYEQYF
TRBJ2-4 | - | TRBD1 | TRBV11-2 | TGTGCCAGCAGCCCTAGATACAGGGGGGTAGGAGTCAAAAACATTCAGTACTTC | CASSPRYRGVGVKNIQYF
TRBJ2-3 | - | - | TRBV6-5 | TGTGCCAGCAGTTACGACCCGGCGGCAGATACGCAGTATTTT | CASSYDPAADTQYF
TRBJ2-7 | - | - | TRBV5-1 | TGCGCCAGCAGCTCAGGGGACTACCCCTACGAGCAGTACTTC | CASSSGDYPYEQYF
TRBJ1-5 | - | - | TRBV4-1 | TGCGCCAGCAGCCAAGTCGCAGGGAGTTCTCAGCCCCAGCATTTT | CASSQVAGSSQPQHF
TRBJ2-2 | - | TRBD1 | TRBV27 | TGTGCCAGCAGTTGGGACAGGACTACCGGGGAGCTGTTTTTT | CASSWDRTTGELFF
TRBJ2-1 | - | TRBD2 | TRBV5-1 | TGCGCCAGCGCCCTCCTAGCGGAGGGGAATGAGCAGTTCTTC | CASALLAEGNEQFF
TRBJ2-3 | once | - | TRBV5-6 | TGTGCCAGCAGCCCACCGGGTACAGATACGCAGTATTTT | CASSPPGTDTQYF
TRBJ2-1 | - | TRBD2 | TRBV7-9 | TGTGCCAGCGGAAGACTAGCGGGAGAGATCATTGAGCAGTTCTTC | CASGRLAGEIIEQFF
TRBJ2-3 | - | - | TRBV9 | TGTGCCAGCAGCGTAGTTGACGGGGAGGCAGATACGCAGTATTTT | CASSVVDGEADTQYF
TRBJ2-1 | - | - | TRBV5-6 | TGTGCCAGCAGCTTGAGAGGGTTCGGCTACAATGAGCAGTTCTTC | CASSLRGFGYNEQFF
TRBJ2-7 | - | - | TRBV14 | TGTGCCAGCAGCCAAGATAACAGCGCCTACGAGCAGTACTTC | CASSQDNSAYEQYF
TRBJ2-1 | - | TRBD2 | TRBV6-1 | TGTGCCAGCAGATCCGGACTAGTGGCGCATGAGCAGTTCTTC | CASRSGLVAHEQFF
TRBJ1-1 | - | - | TRBV6-1 | TGTGCCAGCAGCTCTGGGGGAGAGAACACTGAAGCTTTCTTT | CASSSGGENTEAFF
TRBJ2-7 | - | - | TRBV7-9 | TGTGCCAGCAGCTTAGGCGTTAGCTCCTACGAGCAGTACTTC | CASSLGVSSYEQYF
TRBJ2-1 | - | TRBD2 | TRBV5-4 | TGTGCCAGCACCCCTGCCGGGACTAGCGGTTACAATGAGCAGTTCTTC | CASTPAGTSGYNEQFF
TRBJ1-2 | - | TRBD1 | TRBV7-9 | TGTGCCAGCAGCTTTACAACAGGGGATGACGGCTACACCTTC | CASSFTTGDDGYTF
TRBJ2-1 | - | TRBD2 | TRBV6-5 | TGTACCGTGGGGGCGGGAGGGCAGGATGAGCAGTTCTTC | CTVGAGGQDEQFF
TRBJ2-1 | - | - | TRBV7-6 | TGTGCCAGCAGCTTACCCCTCTACAATGAGCAGTTCTTC | CASSLPLYNEQFF
TRBJ2-1 | few | TRBD2 | TRBV7-7 | TGTGCTAGCAGCACCGGGACTAGCGGTTACAATGAGCAGTTCTTC | CASSTGTSGYNEQFF
TRBJ1-2 | - | TRBD1 | TRBV7-9 | TGTGCCAGCAGCTTACCGGGACAGGGGTGGGGCTACACCTTC | CASSLPGQGWGYTF
TRBJ1-1 | - | - | TRBV10-3 | TGTGCCATCAGTGAACCCAAAGACGGACATGAAGCTTTCTTT | CAISEPKDGHEAFF
TRBJ2-7 | - | - | TRBV2 | TGTGCCGTCCCGTCCTACGAGCAGTACTTC | CAVPSYEQYF
TRBJ2-5 | - | - | TRBV5-1 | TGCGCCAGCAGCTTGGGGACACAACGGTTGGAGACCCAGTACTTC | CASSLGTQRLETQYF
TRBJ2-7 | - | - | TRBV27 | TGTGCCAGCAGTTTAGATGGGCCCAACTACGAGCAGTACTTC | CASSLDGPNYEQYF
TRBJ2-5 | - | - | TRBV10-2 | TGCGCCAGCAGTGAGTCAGGGCATACGGGAGAGACCCAGTACTTC | CASSESGHTGETQYF
TRBJ2-7 | - | TRBD2 | TRBV4-3 | TGCGCCAGCAGCTCAAGCGGGAGCTCCTACGAGCAGTACTTC | CASSSSGSSYEQYF
TRBJ2-3 | - | TRBD2 | TRBV27 | TGTGCCAGCAGTTTATCGTTTGGAACTAGCGAGGTTGATACGCAGTATTTT | CASSLSFGTSEVDTQYF
TRBJ2-7 | - | TRBD2 | TRBV7-6 | TGTGCCAGCAGCTTAACCGGGACTAGTCCGGAGCAGTACTTC | CASSLTGTSPEQYF
TRBJ2-7 | - | - | TRBV6-1 | TGTGCCAGCAGTGAATTCTTGGGTTACGAGCAGTACTTC | CASSEFLGYEQYF
TRBJ2-7 | once | TRBD1 | TRBV13 | TGTGCCAGCAGCTTAGAGGGACAGGGTGTATTCGAGCAGTACTTC | CASSLEGQGVFEQYF
TRBJ2-5 | - | TRBD2 | TRBV7-6 | TGTGCCAGCAGCTTAGCGACTAGCGGGGGAGGTGAGACCCAGTACTTC | CASSLATSGGGETQYF
TRBJ1-1 | - | TRBD1 | TRBV4-3 | TGCGCCAGCAGCCAGGGGACAGGGGTCGGCACTGAAGCTTTCTTT | CASSQGTGVGTEAFF
TRBJ1-2 | - | - | TRBV28 | TGTGCCAGCAGCGTAAGGGGGTACTATGGCTACACCTTC | CASSVRGYYGYTF
TRBJ2-7 | - | - | TRBV29-1 | TGCAGCATCCGGGACACCGACCGTCCGGCCTACGAGCAGTACTTC | CSIRDTDRPAYEQYF
TRBJ2-2 | - | - | TRBV7-2 | TGTGCCAGCAGTCACCTCCCCGGGGAGCTGTTTTTT | CASSHLPGELFF
TRBJ2-1 | - | TRBD2 | TRBV6-1 | TGTGCCAGCAGTCCAGGGACTAGCGGGAGCGATGAGCAGTTCTTC | CASSPGTSGSDEQFF
TRBJ2-1 | - | - | TRBV5-6 | TGTGCCAGCGATCTGGAGAGGAGAAAGGGATTTAGCCATGAGCAGTTCTTC | CASDLERRKGFSHEQFF
TRBJ2-7 | - | - | TRBV5-4 | TGTGCCAGCAGCTTGTGGGGAATCTCCTACGAGCAGTACTTC | CASSLWGISYEQYF
TRBJ2-1 | - | - | TRBV7-9 | TGTGCCAGCAGCCCCGATAACGAGCAGTTCTTC | CASSPDNEQFF